This T cell receptor (beta chain) was captured by sequencing in a study of shared T cell receptors in the human thymus. TCRdb's copy holds only in-frame clones and misses some; the assay was immunoSEQ multiplex PCR. The table has roughly 710,000 clones, roughly 88% seen once; the top ten hold about 0.0098%. This CDR3 has 15 amino acids. Germline assignment: CDR1 LGHNA and CDR2 YNFKEQ. V lost 6 bases to trimming and J lost 4 bases, with 19 bases between them. These data were also reused for a study on human thymus T cells. As that report states: All donors were healthy Finnish infants who were undergoing corrective surgery to treat congenital heart defects. Resections that were taken during corrective heart surgery supplied the thymus tissue. Repertoires sampled from thymus and blood appeared biased in V and J gene usage. Highly overlapping thymic repertoires among unrelated individuals were reported in related research.

The specimen was thymocytes. V usage is TRBV4-2 and J usage is TRBJ2-7; TRBD1 might be the D (5 bases). This clonotype originated in a girl under three years old with a congenital heart defect. As DNA, the CDR3 is TGTGCCAGCAGTCCCCAGGGTATGGTGGCTTACGAGCAGTACTTC. Translating it yields CASSPQGMVAYEQYF.